Below, 22 T cell receptor beta chains from the same sample are listed, as sequenced in a study of glioma-infiltrating T cells after dendritic cell vaccination. TCRdb keeps only in-frame clones here, not all; method: immunoSEQ multiplex PCR. Among under 35,000 clones listed, approximately 91% were seen once. The sequencing here drew on blood, taken before dendritic cell vaccination. These receptors were obtained from a human donor with glioblastoma.

This chain uses TRBV7-2 with TRBJ2-5, with 8 bases fitting TRBD1. The J segment lost 5 bases and the V segment lost 4 bases, leaving 15 bases of the junction unmatched. The CDR3 is 17 residues long. CDR1 is SGHTA, CDR2 FQGNSA, per germline. This CDR3 is CASSSQGAGLGKETQYF. The CDR3 nucleotides read TGTGCCAGCAGCTCGCAGGGGGCAGGGTTGGGGAAGGAGACCCAGTACTTC.

The chain couples TRBV19 to TRBJ1-5; D is ambiguous. The CDR3 totals 16 residues. Deletions cut 5 bases from V and 1 base from J, with 15 bases between. Looked up from germline, CDR1 is LNHDA and CDR2 is SQIVND (reference sequence). CDR3 sequence reads: CASSPPVLMSNQPQHF. CDR3 nucleotides: TGTGCCAGTAGTCCACCGGTTTTGATGAGCAATCAGCCCCAGCATTTT.

V and J are TRBV4-1 and TRBJ1-1; D unresolved. V was clipped by 0 bases and J by 6 bases, with 11 bases between them. Per the germline V gene, CDR1 is MGHRA and CDR2 is YSYEKL. This CDR3 is built from 14 residues. This CDR3 is CASSQESSEAEAFF. CDR3 coding DNA: TGCGCCAGCAGCCAAGAAAGTTCGGAGGCTGAAGCTTTCTTT.

This chain uses TRBV18 with TRBJ2-7; TRBD1 is a possible D gene (6 bases). With 3 bases removed from V and 4 bases from J, the gap between germline ends came to 13 bases. The germline CDR1 and CDR2 sequences are KGHSH and LQKENI. There are 14 residues in the CDR3. The CDR3 sequence is CASSPSDTGYEQYF. CDR3 sequence (DNA): TGTGCCAGCTCACCGTCCGATACAGGGTACGAGCAGTACTTC.

This clone was detected only a few times. This sequence joins TRBV5-4 and TRBJ2-7, with 7 bases identical to TRBD1. The germline gives CDR1 SGHNT, CDR2 YYREEE (reference sequence). This CDR3 region has 13 residues. V dropped 1 base and J dropped 2; count of bases not matched to a gene: 0. In DNA, the CDR3 is TGTGCCAGCAGCTTGCAGGGGGCCTACGAGCAGTACTTC. Translated: CASSLQGAYEQYF. Supplemented by reference TRBV5-4 and TRBJ2-7, the full variable domain reads ETGVTQSPTHLIKTRGQQVTLRCSSQSGHNTVSWYQQALGQGPQFIFQYYREEENGRGNFPPRFSGLQFPNYSSELNVNALELDDSALYLCASSLQGAYEQYFGPGTRLTVT.

The V and J genes are TRBV5-1 and TRBJ1-1; the D gene is possibly TRBD1 (5 bases). The CDR3 sequence is 14 residues long. Germline CDR1 is SGHRS and CDR2 is YFSETQ. The ends were cut back, 0 bases at V and 7 bases at J, with 13 bases in the middle. CDR3 loop: CASSLEAGRGEAFF. CDR3 nucleotide sequence: TGCGCCAGCAGCTTGGAGGCAGGGCGGGGTGAAGCTTTCTTT.

The rearrangement joins TRBV7-9 to TRBJ2-1; 7 bases match TRBD2. This CDR3 comprises 14 residues. Trimming removed 3 bases from V and 6 bases from J; junction bases left unmatched: 5. Germline V CDR1 and CDR2: SEHNR, FQNEAQ (reference sequence). This chain's CDR3 is CASSLSGDFNEQFF. In DNA, the CDR3 is TGTGCCAGCAGCTTGAGCGGGGATTTCAATGAGCAGTTCTTC.

This chain uses TRBV5-5 with TRBJ2-7, with 7 positions matching TRBD1. The V gene end was trimmed by 2 bases and the J gene end by 5 bases; junction bases not matched to a gene: 1. The CDR3 is made up of 12 amino acids. Germline assignment: CDR1 SGHKS and CDR2 YYEKEE (reference sequence). The CDR3 coding sequence is TGTGCCAGCAGCTTAACAGGGGACGAGCAGTACTTC. This translates into CASSLTGDEQYF.

The genes are TRBV5-1 and TRBJ2-3, with 8 bases aligning to TRBD1. There are 16 residues in the CDR3. In germline, CDR1 is SGHRS, CDR2 YFSETQ. The V and J ends lost 4 bases and 0 bases, in that order; junction bases with no gene match: 7. The DNA of the CDR3 is TGCGCCAGCAGCCTATGGACAGGGCCTAGCACAGATACGCAGTATTTT. Amino acids: CASSLWTGPSTDTQYF. Together with reference TRBV5-1 and TRBJ2-3, the CDR3 gives the full variable domain: KAGVTQTPRYLIKTRGQQVTLSCSPISGHRSVSWYQQTPGQGLQFLFEYFSETQRNKGNFPGRFSGRQFSNSRSEMNVSTLELGDSALYLCASSLWTGPSTDTQYFGPGTRLTVL.

The chain couples TRBV6-1 to TRBJ2-5, with D uncertain. In germline, CDR1 is MNHNS, CDR2 SASEGT. The CDR3 extends over 16 amino acids. V was cut by 1 base and J by 1 base, with 13 bases left in between. The CDR3 DNA sequence: TGTGCCAGCAGTGAAGGGTTATCAACAGTCCAAGAGACCCAGTACTTC. It is translated as CASSEGLSTVQETQYF.

The chain joins TRBV27 to TRBJ2-4, with D possibly matching TRBD2 (6 bases). This CDR3 is built from 15 residues. Per the germline V gene, CDR1 is MNHEY and CDR2 is SMNVEV (reference sequence). The V gene lost 3 bases and the J gene lost 6 bases, with 15 bases spanning the gap. This CDR3 is CASSFRGLDGNIQYF. CDR3 coding DNA: TGTGCCAGCAGTTTCCGGGGGTTGGACGGAAACATTCAGTACTTC.

The V call is TRBV27, the J call TRBJ2-3; 8 bases align to TRBD1. CDR1 is MNHEY, CDR2 SMNVEV, per germline (reference sequence). CDR3 length equals 15 residues. The V and J ends lost 7 bases and 4 bases, in that order; junction bases with no gene match: 10. The CDR3 DNA reads TGTGCCAGCACCCCAGGGGACAGGAACGCAGATACGCAGTATTTT. Its translation: CASTPGDRNADTQYF.

The chain is built from TRBV6-5 and TRBJ2-6, with a weak D call TRBD2 (5 bases). Germline V gene lookup returns CDR1 MNHEY and CDR2 SVGAGI. V was clipped by 5 bases and J by 4 bases, with 9 bases between them. The CDR3 length is 14 residues. The CDR3 sequence is CASSPGKGANVLTF. DNA for the CDR3: TGTGCCAGCAGTCCGGGGAAGGGGGCCAACGTCCTGACTTTC.

This clone has only one observation. The chain joins TRBV5-6 to TRBJ1-4, with TRBD1 identical over 7 bases. Trimming took 4 bases from V and 5 from J; bases not matched to a gene: 11. The CDR3 has 16 residues. Germline V gene data show CDR1 as SGHDT and CDR2 as YYEEEE. DNA of the CDR3: TGTGCCAGCAGCCCGGCCCCGGGACAGCTCAATGAAAAACTGTTTTTT. Protein product: CASSPAPGQLNEKLFF.

The chain is built from TRBV30 and TRBJ1-4; TRBD1 might be the D (6 bases). The CDR3 length is 15 residues. Germline values: CDR1 GTSNPN, CDR2 SVGIG (reference sequence). V lost 4 bases to trimming and J lost 0 bases, with 12 bases between them. CDR3 nucleotide sequence: TGTGCCTGGACTTTAAGGGGGTCAACTAATGAAAAACTGTTTTTT. Amino acid sequence: CAWTLRGSTNEKLFF.

V and J are TRBV6-5 and TRBJ1-5, with D possibly matching TRBD1 (5 bases). The germline CDR1 and CDR2 sequences are MNHEY and SVGAGI. The V end lost 2 bases, the J end lost 4 bases, and 9 bases lay between the germline ends. This CDR3 has 14 residues. The CDR3 here is CASSYGGINQPQHF. In DNA form, the CDR3 reads TGTGCCAGCAGTTACGGGGGGATAAATCAGCCCCAGCATTTT.

The chain links TRBV27 to TRBJ1-5; D ambiguous. The CDR3 is 20 residues long. V was shortened by 5 bases and J by 6 bases, with 32 bases between the two germline ends. Germline values: CDR1 MNHEY, CDR2 SMNVEV (reference sequence). CDR3 coding DNA: TGTGCCAGCAGTCCCCTATACCTGGTCGGTGACATGGGTAACAGTCAGCCCCAGCATTTT. This codes for CASSPLYLVGDMGNSQPQHF.

The V gene is TRBV5-1, the J gene TRBJ2-5, with 11 positions matching TRBD1. This CDR3 is built from 14 residues. J was trimmed by 5 bases and V by 5 bases; bases with no gene match: 5. The germline CDR1 and CDR2 sequences are SGHRS and YFSETQ. The CDR3 DNA reads TGCGCCAGCAGACCGGGACAGGGGGTTGAGACCCAGTACTTC. Residues: CASRPGQGVETQYF.

V gene TRBV7-2 combines with J gene TRBJ2-1; TRBD2 aligns across 8 bases. The CDR3 consists of 17 residues. Germline CDR1 is SGHTA and CDR2 is FQGNSA. V was pared by 7 bases and J by 5 bases, with 16 bases of the junction left unmatched. CDR3: CASIPPGPGGYNNEQFF. The CDR3, as DNA: TGTGCCAGCATTCCCCCAGGGCCGGGGGGGTACAACAATGAGCAGTTCTTC.

The chain combines TRBV11-2 with TRBJ1-6; D remains unclear. The CDR3 loop spans 16 amino acids. CDR1 SGHAT and CDR2 FQNNGV come from the germline V gene. Trimming removed 1 base at V and 3 bases at J, with 10 bases between. The CDR3 sequence: CASSLVYSNYNSPLHF. The CDR3 coding sequence is TGTGCCAGCAGCTTAGTGTACAGCAACTATAATTCACCCCTCCACTTT.

The J gene is TRBJ2-3, the V gene TRBV19, with 8 bases that match TRBD1. V shed 6 bases and J 3 bases; nucleotides not matched to a gene: 8. The CDR3 runs 15 residues. The germline gives CDR1 LNHDA, CDR2 SQIVND (reference sequence). Here the CDR3 reads CASRDRDRTTDTQYF. The DNA of the CDR3 is TGTGCCAGTAGGGACCGGGACAGGACAACAGATACGCAGTATTTT.

CDR3 DNA: TGTGCCAGCAGCCGGACTAGAGATGAGCAGTTCTTC. Translation gives CASSRTRDEQFF. The gene calls are TRBV7-2 and TRBJ2-1; 7 bases agree with TRBD2. Germline V lookup: CDR1 SGHTA, CDR2 FQGNSA. The CDR3 sequence is 12 residues long. Germline trimming cut 5 bases from V and 8 bases from J; bases unmatched to any gene: 3.